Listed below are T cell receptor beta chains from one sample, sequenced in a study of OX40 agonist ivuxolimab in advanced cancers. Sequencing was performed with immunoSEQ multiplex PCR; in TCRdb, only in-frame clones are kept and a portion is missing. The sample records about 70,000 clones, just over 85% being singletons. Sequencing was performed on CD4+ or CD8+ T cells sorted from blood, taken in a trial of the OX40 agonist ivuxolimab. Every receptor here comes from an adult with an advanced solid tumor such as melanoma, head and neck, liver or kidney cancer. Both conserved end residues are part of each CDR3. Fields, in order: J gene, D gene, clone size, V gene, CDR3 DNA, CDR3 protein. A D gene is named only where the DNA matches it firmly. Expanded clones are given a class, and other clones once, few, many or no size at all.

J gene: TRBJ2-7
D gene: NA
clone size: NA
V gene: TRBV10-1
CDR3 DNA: TGCGCCAGCAGTCCAGGGAAGACCTACGAGCAGTACTTC
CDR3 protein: CASSPGKTYEQYF

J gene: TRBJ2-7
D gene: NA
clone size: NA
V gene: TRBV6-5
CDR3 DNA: TGTGCCAGCAGTTACGAGCAGTACTTC
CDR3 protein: CASSYEQYF

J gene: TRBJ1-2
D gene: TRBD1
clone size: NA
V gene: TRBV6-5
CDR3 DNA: TGTGCCAGCAGTTACGTGCGGACAGGTGGTGGCTATGGCTACACCTTC
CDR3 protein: CASSYVRTGGGYGYTF

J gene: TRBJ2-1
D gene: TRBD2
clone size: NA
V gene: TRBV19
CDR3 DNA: TGTGCCCCAGACGTATCGGGGGGTTGGAATGAGCAGTTCTTC
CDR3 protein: CAPDVSGGWNEQFF

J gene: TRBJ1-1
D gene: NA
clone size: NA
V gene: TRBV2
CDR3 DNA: TGTGCCAGCAGTGAAGGATTGAAGAACACTGAAGCTTTCTTT
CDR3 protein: CASSEGLKNTEAFF

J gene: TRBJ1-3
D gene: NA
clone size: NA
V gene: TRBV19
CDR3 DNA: TGTGCCACTCTAGGAGGGGCATTCTCTGGAAACACCATATATTTT
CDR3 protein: CATLGGAFSGNTIYF

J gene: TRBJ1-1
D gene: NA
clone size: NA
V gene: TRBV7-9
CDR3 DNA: TGTGCCAGCAGCTTAGGAAGTCCCGGATGGAGCACTGAAGCTTTCTTT
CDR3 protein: CASSLGSPGWSTEAFF

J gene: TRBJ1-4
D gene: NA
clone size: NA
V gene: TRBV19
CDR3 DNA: TGTGCCAGTAGTTCCGACTCAGGGTACGCTGAAAAACTGTTTTTT
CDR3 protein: CASSSDSGYAEKLFF

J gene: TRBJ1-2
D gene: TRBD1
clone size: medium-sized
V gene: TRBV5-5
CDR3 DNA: TGTGCCAGCAGCACTTGGACAGGGGCGAGCTACACCTTC
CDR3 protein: CASSTWTGASYTF

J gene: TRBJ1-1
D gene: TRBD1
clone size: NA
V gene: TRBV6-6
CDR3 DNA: TGTGCCAGCATCACGACAGGGGCCGACACTGAAGCTTTCTTT
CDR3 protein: CASITTGADTEAFF

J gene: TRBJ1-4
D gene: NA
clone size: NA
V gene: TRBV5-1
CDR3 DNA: TGCGCCAGCAGCTTGGGCCGGACAGCATTTGAAAAACTGTTTTTT
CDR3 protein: CASSLGRTAFEKLFF

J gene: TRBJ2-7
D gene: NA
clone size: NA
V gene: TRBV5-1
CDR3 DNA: TGCGCCAGCAGCTTGCAGGGCGTCGAGCAGTACTTC
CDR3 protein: CASSLQGVEQYF

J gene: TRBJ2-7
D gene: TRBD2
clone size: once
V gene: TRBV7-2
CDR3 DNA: TGTGCCAGCAGCTTAGCACCCCGGGGGGGCTTCCACGAGCAGTACTTC
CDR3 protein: CASSLAPRGGFHEQYF

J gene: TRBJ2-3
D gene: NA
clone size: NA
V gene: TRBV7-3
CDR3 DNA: TGTGCCAGCAGCTTAACAGGGGGTTCCGGATTAAACACAGATACGCAGTATTTT
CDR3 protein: CASSLTGGSGLNTDTQYF

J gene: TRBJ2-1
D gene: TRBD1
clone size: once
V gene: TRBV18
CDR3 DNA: TGTGCCAGCTCACCAGACAGGGCTTCCTACAATGAGCAGTTCTTC
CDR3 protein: CASSPDRASYNEQFF

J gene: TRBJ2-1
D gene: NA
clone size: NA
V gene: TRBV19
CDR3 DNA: TGTGCCAGTAGTGCCCCGGGGCGGGGCGGGCAGTTCTTC
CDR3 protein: CASSAPGRGGQFF

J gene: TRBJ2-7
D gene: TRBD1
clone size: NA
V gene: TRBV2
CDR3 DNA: TGTGCCAGCTACGGACAGGGGGCTCTCGAGCAGTACTTC
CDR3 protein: CASYGQGALEQYF

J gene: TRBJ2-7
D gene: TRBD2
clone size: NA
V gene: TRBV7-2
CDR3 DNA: TGTGCCAGCAGCTCTGCGGGAGCCACTTATGAGCAGTACTTC
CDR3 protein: CASSSAGATYEQYF

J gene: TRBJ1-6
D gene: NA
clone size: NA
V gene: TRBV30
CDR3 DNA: TGTGCCTGGAGTGTTGGGGGGCTTAATTCACCCCTCCACTTT
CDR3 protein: CAWSVGGLNSPLHF

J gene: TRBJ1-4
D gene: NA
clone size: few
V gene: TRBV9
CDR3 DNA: TGTGCCAGCAGCCCAGAGACAGGCACTAATGAAAAACTGTTTTTT
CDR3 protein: CASSPETGTNEKLFF

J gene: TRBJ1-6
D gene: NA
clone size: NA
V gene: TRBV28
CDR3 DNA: TGTGCCAGCAGAGACCCAGCAGAGGCTAATTCACCCCTCCACTTT
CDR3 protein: CASRDPAEANSPLHF

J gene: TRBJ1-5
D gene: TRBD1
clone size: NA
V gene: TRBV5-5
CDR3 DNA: TGTGCCAGCAGACAGGGGTTTGATAGCAATCAGCCCCAGCATTTT
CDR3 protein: CASRQGFDSNQPQHF

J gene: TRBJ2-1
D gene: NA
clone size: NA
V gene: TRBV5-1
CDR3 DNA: TGCGCCAGCAGCTCCGGGACGAATGAGCAGTTCTTC
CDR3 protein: CASSSGTNEQFF

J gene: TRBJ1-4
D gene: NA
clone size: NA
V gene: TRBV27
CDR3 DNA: TGTGCCAGCAGTGGGGGGGCTAACGAAAAACTGTTTTTT
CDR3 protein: CASSGGANEKLFF

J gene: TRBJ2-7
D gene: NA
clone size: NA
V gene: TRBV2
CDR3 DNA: TGTGCCAGCAGTGAACCCAGGGGTTCCTACGAGCAGTACTTC
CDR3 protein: CASSEPRGSYEQYF

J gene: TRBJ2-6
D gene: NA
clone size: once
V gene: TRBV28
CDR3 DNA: TGTGCCAGCAGCTCGACCCTCCCTGGGGCCAACGTCCTGACTTTC
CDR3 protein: CASSSTLPGANVLTF

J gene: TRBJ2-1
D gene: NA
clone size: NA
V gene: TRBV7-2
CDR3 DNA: TGTGCCAGCAGCTTAGGTTACAATGAGCAGTTCTTC
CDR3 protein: CASSLGYNEQFF

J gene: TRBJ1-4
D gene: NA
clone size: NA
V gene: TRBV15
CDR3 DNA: TGTGCCACCAGCAAGGGACTGTCCGGAGAAAGTGAAAAACTGTTTTTT
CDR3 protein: CATSKGLSGESEKLFF

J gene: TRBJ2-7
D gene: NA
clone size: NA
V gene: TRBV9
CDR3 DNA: TGTGCCAGCAGCGCCAGGGTAGGATACGAGCAGTACTTC
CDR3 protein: CASSARVGYEQYF

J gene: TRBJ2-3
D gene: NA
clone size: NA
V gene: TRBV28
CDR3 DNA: TGTGCCAGCACCAAGGAGATCCCAGATACGCAGTATTTT
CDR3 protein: CASTKEIPDTQYF

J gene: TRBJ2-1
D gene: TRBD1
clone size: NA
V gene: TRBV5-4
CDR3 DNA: TGTGCCAGCTCACCGGGACAGGACATCAATGAGCAGTTCTTC
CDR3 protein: CASSPGQDINEQFF

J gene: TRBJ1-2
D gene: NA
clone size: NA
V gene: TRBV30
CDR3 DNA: TGTGCCTGGGGGGACACGGGGAACGGCTATGGCTACACCTTC
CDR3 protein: CAWGDTGNGYGYTF

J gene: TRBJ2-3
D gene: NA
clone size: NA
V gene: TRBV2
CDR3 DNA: TGTGCCAGCAGGGGACCCATTAGCACAGATACGCAGTATTTT
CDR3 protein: CASRGPISTDTQYF

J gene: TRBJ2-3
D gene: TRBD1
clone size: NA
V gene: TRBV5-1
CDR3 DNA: TGCGCCAGCAGCTCACCACCGGGACAGCCTTTCACAGATACGCAGTATTTT
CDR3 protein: CASSSPPGQPFTDTQYF

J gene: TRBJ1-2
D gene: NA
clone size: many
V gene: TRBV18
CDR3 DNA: TGTGCCAGCTCAGTTTTAGGGACATGGCCGAATACAAACTATGGCTACACCTTC
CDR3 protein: CASSVLGTWPNTNYGYTF

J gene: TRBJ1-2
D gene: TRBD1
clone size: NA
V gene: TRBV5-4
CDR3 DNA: TGTGCCAGCAGCTTGCCTAACAGGGGTTATGGCTACACCTTC
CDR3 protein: CASSLPNRGYGYTF

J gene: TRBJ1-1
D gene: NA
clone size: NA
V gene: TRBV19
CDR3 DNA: TGTGCCAGTAGTACCCTCCCATTGGGGGGCACTGAAGCTTTCTTT
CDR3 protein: CASSTLPLGGTEAFF

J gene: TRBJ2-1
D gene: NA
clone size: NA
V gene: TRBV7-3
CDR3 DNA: TGTGCCAGCAGCTCCACCCCCTCCAGCAATGAGCAGTTCTTC
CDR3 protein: CASSSTPSSNEQFF

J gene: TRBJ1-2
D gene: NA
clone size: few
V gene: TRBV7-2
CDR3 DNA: TGTGCCAGCAGCCCCGTAACCTATGGCTACACCTTC
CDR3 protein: CASSPVTYGYTF

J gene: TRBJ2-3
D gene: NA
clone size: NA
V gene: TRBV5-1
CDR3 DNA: TGCGCCAGCAGCTCCGGGGCCCATAGCACAGATACGCAGTATTTT
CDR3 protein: CASSSGAHSTDTQYF

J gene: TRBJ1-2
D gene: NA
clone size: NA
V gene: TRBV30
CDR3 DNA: TGTGCCTGGAGTAGGGGACGCTGGGACTATGGCTACACCTTC
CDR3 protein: CAWSRGRWDYGYTF

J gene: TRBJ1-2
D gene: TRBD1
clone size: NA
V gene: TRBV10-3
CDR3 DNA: TGTGCCATCAGTGACCCGACAGGGATCTATGGCTACACCTTC
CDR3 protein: CAISDPTGIYGYTF

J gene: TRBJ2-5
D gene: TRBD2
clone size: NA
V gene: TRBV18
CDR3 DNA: TGTGCCAGCTCACTGGGACTAGCGGGCCAAGAGACCCAGTACTTC
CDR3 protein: CASSLGLAGQETQYF

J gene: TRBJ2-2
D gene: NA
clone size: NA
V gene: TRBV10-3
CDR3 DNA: TGTGCCATCAGAGAGACCGGGGAGCTGTTTTTT
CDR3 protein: CAIRETGELFF

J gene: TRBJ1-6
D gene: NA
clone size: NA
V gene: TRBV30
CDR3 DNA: TGTGCCTGGAGTCCGGGGCCTACGAATTCACCCCTCCACTTT
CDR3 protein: CAWSPGPTNSPLHF

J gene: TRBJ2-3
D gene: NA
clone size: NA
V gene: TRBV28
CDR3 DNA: TGTGCCAGCAGTCCGGTATTCAGCACAGATACGCAGTATTTT
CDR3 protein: CASSPVFSTDTQYF